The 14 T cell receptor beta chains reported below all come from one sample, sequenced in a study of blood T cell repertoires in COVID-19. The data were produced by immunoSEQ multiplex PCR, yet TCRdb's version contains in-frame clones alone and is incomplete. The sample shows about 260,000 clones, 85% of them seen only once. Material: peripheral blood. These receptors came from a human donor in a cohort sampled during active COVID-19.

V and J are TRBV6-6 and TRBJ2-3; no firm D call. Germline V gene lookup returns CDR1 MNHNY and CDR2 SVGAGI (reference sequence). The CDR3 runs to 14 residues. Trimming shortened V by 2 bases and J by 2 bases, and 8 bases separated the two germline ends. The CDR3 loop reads CASSYSQATDTQYF. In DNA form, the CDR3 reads TGTGCCAGCAGTTACAGTCAGGCCACAGATACGCAGTATTTT.

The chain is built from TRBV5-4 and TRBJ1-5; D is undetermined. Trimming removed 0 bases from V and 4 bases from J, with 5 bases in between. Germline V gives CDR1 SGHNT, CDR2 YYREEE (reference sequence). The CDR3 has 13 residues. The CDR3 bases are TGTGCCAGCAGCTTGGATCAGAATCAGCCCCAGCATTTT. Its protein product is CASSLDQNQPQHF.

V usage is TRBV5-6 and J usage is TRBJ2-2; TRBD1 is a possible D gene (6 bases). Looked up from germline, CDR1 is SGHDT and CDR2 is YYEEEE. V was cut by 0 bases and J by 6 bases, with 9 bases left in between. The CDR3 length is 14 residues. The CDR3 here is CASSLGQGPGELFF. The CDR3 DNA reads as TGTGCCAGCAGCTTGGGGCAGGGGCCCGGGGAGCTGTTTTTT.

The CDR3 DNA is TGTGCCAGCAGCTTTGGGAGGTCAGAGACCCAGTACTTC. Encoded protein: CASSFGRSETQYF. J is TRBJ2-5 and V is TRBV11-3; maybe TRBD2 (6 bases). The germline CDR1 and CDR2 sequences are SGHNT and YENEEA. V gave up 3 bases and J gave up 4 bases, with 9 bases separating them. The CDR3 consists of 13 residues.

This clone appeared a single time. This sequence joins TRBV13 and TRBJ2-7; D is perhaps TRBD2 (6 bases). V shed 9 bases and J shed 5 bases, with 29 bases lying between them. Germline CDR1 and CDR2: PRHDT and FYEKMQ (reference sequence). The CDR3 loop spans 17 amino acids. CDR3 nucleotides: TGTGCCAGACCTTTATCACCGACTAGGGGCATGGGCGACGAGCAGTACTTC. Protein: CARPLSPTRGMGDEQYF.

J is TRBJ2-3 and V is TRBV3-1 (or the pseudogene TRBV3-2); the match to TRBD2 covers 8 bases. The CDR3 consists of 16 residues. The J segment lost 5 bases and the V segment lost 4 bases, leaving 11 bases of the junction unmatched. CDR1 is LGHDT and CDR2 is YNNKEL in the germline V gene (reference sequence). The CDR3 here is CASSPLSSGSGDTQYF. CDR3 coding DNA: TGTGCCAGCAGCCCATTATCCAGCGGGAGTGGAGATACGCAGTATTTT.

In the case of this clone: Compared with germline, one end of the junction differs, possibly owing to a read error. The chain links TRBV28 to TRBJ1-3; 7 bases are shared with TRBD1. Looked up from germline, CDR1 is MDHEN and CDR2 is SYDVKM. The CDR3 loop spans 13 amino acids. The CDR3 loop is CASLEGAGLAMYF. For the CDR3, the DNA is TGTGCCAGCTTGGAGGGGGCGGGATTGGCCATGTATTTT. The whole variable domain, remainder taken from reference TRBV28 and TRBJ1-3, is DVKVTQSSRYLVKRTGEKVFLECVQDMDHENMFWYRQDPGLGLRLIYFSYDVKMKEKGDIPEGYSVSREKKERFSLILESASTNQTSMYLCASLEGAGLAMYFGEGSWLTVV.

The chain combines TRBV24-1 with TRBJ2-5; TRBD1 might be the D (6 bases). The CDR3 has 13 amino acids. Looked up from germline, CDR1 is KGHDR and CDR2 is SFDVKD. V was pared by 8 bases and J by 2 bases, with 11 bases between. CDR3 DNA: TGTGCCACCAAGGACAGCTTACAAGAGACCCAGTACTTC. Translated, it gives CATKDSLQETQYF.

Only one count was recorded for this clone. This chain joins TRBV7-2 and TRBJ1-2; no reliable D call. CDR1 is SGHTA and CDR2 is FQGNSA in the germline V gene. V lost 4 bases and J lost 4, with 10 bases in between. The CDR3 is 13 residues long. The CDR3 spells CASSSQPGYGYTF. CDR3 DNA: TGTGCCAGCAGCTCCCAGCCAGGCTATGGCTACACCTTC.

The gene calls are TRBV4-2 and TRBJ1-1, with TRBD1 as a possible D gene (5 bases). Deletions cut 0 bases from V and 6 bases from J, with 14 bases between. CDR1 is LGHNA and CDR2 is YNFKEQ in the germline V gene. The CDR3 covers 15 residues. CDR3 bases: TGTGCCAGCAGCCAAGACGGCAGGGTGGTGGCTGAAGCTTTCTTT. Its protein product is CASSQDGRVVAEAFF.

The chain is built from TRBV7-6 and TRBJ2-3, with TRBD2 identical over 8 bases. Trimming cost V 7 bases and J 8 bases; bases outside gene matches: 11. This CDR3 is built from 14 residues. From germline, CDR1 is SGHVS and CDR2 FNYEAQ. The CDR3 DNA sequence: TGTGCCAGCAAGGTTAAAGCGGGAGAGAGTACGCAGTATTTT. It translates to CASKVKAGESTQYF.

CDR3 sequence: CASSGIALHTQYF. For the CDR3, the DNA is TGTGCCAGCAGTGGCATAGCGTTACATACGCAGTATTTT. The chain uses TRBV2 and TRBJ2-3, with TRBD2 as a possible D gene (5 bases). Germline V gene data show CDR1 as SNHLY and CDR2 as FYNNEI. V was cut by 4 bases and J by 7 bases, with 12 bases left in between. There are 13 residues in the CDR3.

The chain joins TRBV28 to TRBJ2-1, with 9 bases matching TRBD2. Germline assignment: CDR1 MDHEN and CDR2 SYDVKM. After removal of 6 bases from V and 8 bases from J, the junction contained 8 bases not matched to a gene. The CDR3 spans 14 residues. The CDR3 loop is CASRPIAGADEQFF. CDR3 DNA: TGTGCCAGCAGACCCATAGCGGGAGCAGATGAGCAGTTCTTC.

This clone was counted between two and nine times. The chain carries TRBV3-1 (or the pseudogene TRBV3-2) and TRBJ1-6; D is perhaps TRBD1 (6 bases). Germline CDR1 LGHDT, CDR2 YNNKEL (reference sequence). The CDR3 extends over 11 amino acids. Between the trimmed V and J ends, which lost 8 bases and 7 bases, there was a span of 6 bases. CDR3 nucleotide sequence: TGTGCCAGCGGACAGAATTCACCCCTCCACTTT. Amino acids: CASGQNSPLHF.